Following are 10 T cell receptor beta chains from one sample sequenced in a study of cytomegalovirus exposure and HLA in healthy donors (dated by TCRdb to the late 2010s). Library method: the immunoSEQ multiplex PCR assay. A mixture of 60 forward primers for TCR Vbeta segments and 13 reverse primers for TCR Jbeta segments was used in the multiplex PCR. TCRdb limited this immuneACCESS table to in-frame rearrangements with V and J called. A share of clones is missing; checked studies link under half to unresolved V genes, and the rest is unexplained. Within this sample are 90,000 to 140,000 clones, with roughly 13% of them counted one time only. The ten largest clones represent more than 15% of the sample. Sequencing was carried out using PBMCs. These receptors were obtained from a middle-aged man in good health and CMV-seropositive.

There are a few counts of this clone. The chain combines TRBV9 with TRBJ2-2; D is perhaps TRBD2 (5 bases). The CDR3 is 14 residues long. Germline-derived CDR1 and CDR2 are SGDLS and YYNGEE. Trimming pared 0 bases from V and 3 bases from J, leaving 6 bases between. The CDR3 protein is CASSVVGDTGELFF. The CDR3 DNA sequence: TGTGCCAGCAGCGTAGTCGGGGACACCGGGGAGCTGTTTTTT.

The chain couples TRBV19 to TRBJ2-7; D is undetermined. The germline V and J ends were trimmed by 1 base and 4 bases, with 14 bases remaining between them. Per germline, CDR1 LNHDA and CDR2 SQIVND (reference sequence). This CDR3 has 15 residues. CDR3 in amino acids: CASSIAPTAGYEQYF. CDR3 DNA sequence: TGTGCCAGTAGTATAGCCCCCACGGCAGGATACGAGCAGTACTTC.

The J gene is TRBJ1-2, the V gene TRBV6-5; D is possibly TRBD1 (6 bases). Germline CDR1 is MNHEY and CDR2 is SVGAGI. The CDR3 length is 12 residues. V lost 5 bases, J lost 3 bases, and 7 bases lay in between. CDR3 residues: CASSTGYYGYTF. The CDR3 bases are TGTGCCAGCAGTACAGGGTACTATGGCTACACCTTC.

This clone turned up a few times. This rearrangement joins TRBV7-2 to TRBJ2-7, with D perhaps matching TRBD2 (6 bases). The CDR3 consists of 13 residues. CDR1 is SGHTA and CDR2 is FQGNSA in the germline V gene. V lost 5 bases and J lost 1, with 9 bases in between. CDR3 DNA: TGTGCCAGCAGCCCCGGAGGGTCCTACGAGCAGTACTTC. Translating it yields CASSPGGSYEQYF.

In this sample, this clone turned up a few times. This chain connects TRBV6-6 to TRBJ2-5; perhaps TRBD1 as D (6 bases). Germline lookup yields CDR1 MNHNY and CDR2 SVGAGI (reference sequence). V gave up 6 bases and J gave up 0 bases, with 14 bases separating them. CDR3 length: 15 residues. The CDR3 DNA reads as TGTGCCAGCAGCCACGAGGGACACCACCAAGAGACCCAGTACTTC. Its protein product is CASSHEGHHQETQYF.

The rearrangement joins TRBV9 to TRBJ2-5; D not certain. The V and J ends lost 0 bases and 3 bases respectively, with 6 bases between them. Per the germline V gene, CDR1 is SGDLS and CDR2 is YYNGEE. CDR3 length equals 13 residues. CDR3 region: CASSVGREETQYF. The CDR3 DNA reads as TGTGCCAGCAGCGTAGGAAGAGAAGAGACCCAGTACTTC.

This clone was counted a few times. The CDR3 region has the DNA TGCGCCAGCAGCCAAGACTTCGGGACAGGGGGTTCCTACGAGCAGTACTTC. Protein sequence: CASSQDFGTGGSYEQYF. This sequence joins TRBV4-3 and TRBJ2-7; 11 nucleotides match TRBD1. V lost 0 bases and J lost 1; bases outside the gene matches: 5. The CDR3 loop spans 17 amino acids. Germline V gene sequence: CDR1 LGHNA, CDR2 YSLEER.

In this sample, this clone turned up a few times. The V and J genes are TRBV9 and TRBJ1-1; D is uncertain. Germline values: CDR1 SGDLS, CDR2 YYNGEE. CDR3 length equals 14 residues. V lost 0 bases and J 1 base, leaving 7 bases between the germline ends. For the CDR3, the DNA is TGTGCCAGCAGCGTAGTGGGAGGGAACACTGAAGCTTTCTTT. Translation: CASSVVGGNTEAFF.

This clone was recorded a few times. The DNA of the CDR3 is TGTGCCAGCAGCTCCAGGACAGGGAATTCCGGGGAGCTGTTTTTT. This translates into CASSSRTGNSGELFF. This chain links TRBV7-3 with TRBJ2-2, with 8 bases matching TRBD1. From germline, CDR1 is SGHTA and CDR2 FQGTGA. After removal of 4 bases from V and 6 bases from J, the junction contained 7 bases not matched to a gene. CDR3 length equals 15 residues.

The chain combines TRBV5-3 with TRBJ1-5, with D maybe TRBD1 (5 bases). Being an ORF, TRBV5-3 has a function that is uncertain. The germline V and J ends were trimmed by 1 base and 3 bases, with 23 bases remaining between them. This CDR3 region has 19 residues. The CDR3 coding sequence is TGTGCCAGAAGCTTGTGGATGCGGCAGGACAACCTCCCCAATCAGCCCCAGCATTTT. It specifies CARSLWMRQDNLPNQPQHF.